This TCR beta chain stems from a study of regulatory T cells in long-lasting Graves disease. Losses at the gene ends were 6 bases for V and 8 bases for J; bases not matched to a gene: 9. There are 13 residues in the CDR3. The germline CDR1 and CDR2 sequences are LNHDA and SQIVND (reference sequence). According to the study, TCR beta libraries were built with iRepertoire HTBI primers and CDR3-region Arm-PCR. TCRdb reprocessed the multiplex PCR reads with MiXCR, giving one entry per CDR3 protein. The profile shows some 330,000 distinct CDR3 sequences, around 23% of them singletons. As for time point: persistent/refractory GD, antithyroid drugs over 5 years with positive TRAb. Construction of the TCR library relied on RNA isolated from PBMCs.

V usage is TRBV19 and J usage is TRBJ2-5, with TRBD2 matching 7 bases. The receptor was derived from a middle-aged woman with Graves disease. The sequenced sample was peripheral blood mononuclear cells (PBMCs), obtained when the disease was refractory, from a patient treated with antithyroid drugs. CDR3 amino acids: CASSPGSSGTQYF. The CDR3 DNA follows: TGTGCCAGTAGCCCCGGGTCTAGCGGAACCCAGTACTTC.